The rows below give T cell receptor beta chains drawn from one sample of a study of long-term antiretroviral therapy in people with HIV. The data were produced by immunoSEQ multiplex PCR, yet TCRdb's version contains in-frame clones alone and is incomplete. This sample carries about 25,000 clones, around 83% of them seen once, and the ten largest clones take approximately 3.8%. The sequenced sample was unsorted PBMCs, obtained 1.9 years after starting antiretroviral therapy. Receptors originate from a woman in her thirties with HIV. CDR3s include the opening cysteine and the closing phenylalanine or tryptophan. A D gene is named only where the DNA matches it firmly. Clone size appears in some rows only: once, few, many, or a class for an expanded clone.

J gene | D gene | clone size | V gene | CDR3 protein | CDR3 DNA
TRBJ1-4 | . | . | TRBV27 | CASSLSPGFNEKLFF | TGTGCCAGCAGTTTATCTCCCGGGTTTAATGAAAAACTGTTTTTT
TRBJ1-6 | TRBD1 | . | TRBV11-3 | CASSSGGNNSPLHF | TGTGCCAGCAGCTCAGGGGGCAATAATTCACCCCTCCACTTT
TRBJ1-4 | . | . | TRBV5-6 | CASSFWAVGGEKLFF | TGTGCCAGCAGCTTCTGGGCCGTGGGGGGCGAAAAACTGTTTTTT
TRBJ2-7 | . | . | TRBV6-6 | CASSTVHEQYF | TGTGCCAGCAGTACAGTACACGAGCAGTACTTC
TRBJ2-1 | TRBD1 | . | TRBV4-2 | CASSQGTGMNEQFF | TGTGCCAGCAGCCAAGGGACAGGGATGAATGAGCAGTTCTTC
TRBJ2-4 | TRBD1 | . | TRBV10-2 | CASSAFPPTGVAKNIQYF | TGCGCCAGCAGCGCGTTCCCCCCGACAGGGGTTGCCAAAAACATTCAGTACTTC
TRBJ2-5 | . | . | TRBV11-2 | CASSLGPDGKETQYF | TGTGCCAGCAGCTTAGGACCGGACGGAAAAGAGACCCAGTACTTC
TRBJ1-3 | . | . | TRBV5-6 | CASSLEGLGSGNTIYF | TGTGCCAGCAGCTTGGAAGGTCTGGGCTCTGGAAACACCATATATTTT
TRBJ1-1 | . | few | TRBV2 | CASSFPTASSMNTEAFF | TGTGCCAGCAGTTTTCCGACAGCTTCTTCTATGAACACTGAAGCTTTCTTT
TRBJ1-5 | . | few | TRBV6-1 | CASSELVGISNQPQHF | TGTGCCAGCAGTGAACTGGTGGGGATTAGCAATCAGCCCCAGCATTTT
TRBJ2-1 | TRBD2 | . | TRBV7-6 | CASSLERVGEGNEQFF | TGTGCCAGCAGCTTAGAACGAGTGGGGGAGGGCAATGAGCAGTTCTTC
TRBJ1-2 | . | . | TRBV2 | CASRREGSYGYTF | TGTGCCAGCAGAAGGGAGGGTAGCTATGGCTACACCTTC
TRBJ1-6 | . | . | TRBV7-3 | CASSEIVGSNSPLHF | TGTGCCAGCAGCGAAATTGTTGGGTCTAATTCACCCCTCCACTTT
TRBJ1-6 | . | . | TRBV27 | CASSLRRQIFSPLHF | TGTGCCAGCAGTTTAAGAAGACAGATATTCTCCCCCCTCCACTTT
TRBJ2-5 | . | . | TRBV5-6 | CASSPSFGLGQETQYF | TGTGCCAGCAGCCCATCCTTTGGTTTGGGCCAAGAGACCCAGTACTTC
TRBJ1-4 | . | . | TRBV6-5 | CASSYSTARNEKLFF | TGTGCCAGCAGTTACTCGACGGCCCGTAATGAAAAACTGTTTTTT
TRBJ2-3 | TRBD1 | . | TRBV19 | CASRDRAYTSTDTQYF | TGTGCCAGTAGGGACAGGGCATATACTAGCACAGATACGCAGTATTTT
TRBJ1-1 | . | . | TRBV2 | CASTRLTRGLGETEAFF | TGTGCCAGCACCAGACTCACCAGGGGTCTAGGGGAGACTGAAGCTTTCTTT
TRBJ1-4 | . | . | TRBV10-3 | CAISPDWEKLFF | TGTGCCATCAGTCCAGACTGGGAAAAACTGTTTTTT
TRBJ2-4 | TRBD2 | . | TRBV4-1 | CASSQVELAGGKTAKNIQYF | TGCGCCAGCAGCCAAGTAGAGCTAGCGGGGGGCAAGACAGCCAAAAACATTCAGTACTTC
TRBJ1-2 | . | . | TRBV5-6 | CASSLGRAALINYGYTF | TGTGCCAGCAGCTTGGGCAGGGCAGCCCTAATTAACTATGGCTACACCTTC
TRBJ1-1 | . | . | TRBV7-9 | CASSLVFSASEAFF | TGTGCCAGCAGCTTAGTTTTCAGCGCCTCTGAAGCTTTCTTT
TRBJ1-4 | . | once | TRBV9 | CASSVEQGLNNEKLFF | TGTGCCAGCAGCGTAGAGCAGGGCTTAAATAATGAAAAACTGTTTTTT
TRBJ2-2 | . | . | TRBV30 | CAWMVGPTGELFF | TGTGCCTGGATGGTGGGGCCCACCGGGGAGCTGTTTTTT
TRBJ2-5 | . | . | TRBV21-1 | CASSYRAETQYF | TGTGCCAGCAGCTACAGGGCGGAGACCCAGTACTTC
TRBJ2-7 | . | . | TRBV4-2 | CASSQGGSPTYEQYF | TGTGCCAGCAGCCAAGGTGGGAGCCCGACGTACGAGCAGTACTTC
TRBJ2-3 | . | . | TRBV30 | CAGTGAPDTQYF | TGTGCCGGGACGGGGGCCCCAGATACGCAGTATTTT
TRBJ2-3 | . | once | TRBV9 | CASSARTGENTDTQYF | TGTGCCAGCAGCGCGAGGACTGGGGAAAACACAGATACGCAGTATTTT
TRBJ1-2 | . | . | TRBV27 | CASSLSSGSYGYTF | TGTGCCAGCAGTTTATCTTCAGGGAGTTATGGCTACACCTTC
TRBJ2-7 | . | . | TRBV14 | CASSQEVVYEQYF | TGTGCCAGCAGCCAAGAGGTCGTCTACGAGCAGTACTTC
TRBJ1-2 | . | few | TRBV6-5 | CASSYTRDGRGYTF | TGTGCCAGCAGTTACACCAGGGACGGCAGGGGCTACACCTTC
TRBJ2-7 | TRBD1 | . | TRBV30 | CAWSVTGGTYEQYF | TGTGCCTGGAGTGTGACAGGGGGAACCTACGAGCAGTACTTC
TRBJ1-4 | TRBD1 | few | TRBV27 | CASSSSTGVLFF | TGTGCCAGCAGTTCTAGCACAGGGGTATTGTTTTTT